The rows below give T cell receptor beta chains drawn from one sample of a study of T cell repertoires in cytomegalovirus infection. Using its own MiXCR run on the reads, TCRdb lists one record per CDR3 protein. The table records 600,000 to 800,000 distinct CDR3 sequences, less than 25% of them present only once. Sequencing used CD8+ T cells from PBMCs. The source of these receptors is a human donor in good health (CMV status not recorded). Some clones in this sample may be carry-over from other donors' samples. Both conserved end residues are part of each CDR3. Fields, in order: J gene, V gene, CDR3 length, CDR3 protein.

TRBJ2-3,TRBV7-9,13,CASSLTPSDTQYF
TRBJ2-1,TRBV15,12,CATTSEANEQFF
TRBJ2-3,TRBV28,14,CASSGLPSTDTQYF
TRBJ1-1,TRBV2,14,CANSWTGENTEAFF
TRBJ2-1,TRBV27,14,CASSFGTGGGEQFF
TRBJ1-5,TRBV7-9,14,CASSSDTANQPQHF
TRBJ1-2,TRBV29-1,17,CSVEDRVGASLRYGYTF
TRBJ1-5,TRBV28,17,CASSYPPTDYSNQPQHF
TRBJ2-7,TRBV29-1,14,CSVENSGEPYEQYF
TRBJ2-7,TRBV7-9,14,CASSLAVVPYEQYF
TRBJ2-1,TRBV7-9,15,CASSPRDRAHNEQFF
TRBJ2-7,TRBV2,13,CASPHPTGYEQYF
TRBJ1-3,TRBV20-1,18,CSARGLTGDVISGNTIYF
TRBJ2-7,TRBV12-3/TRBV12-4,13,CASSWGRGYEQYF
TRBJ2-5,TRBV27,14,CASRSYPAQETQYF
TRBJ2-1,TRBV28,15,CASSLDSGLEDEQFF
TRBJ2-7,TRBV7-2,15,CASSLGGGVAYEQYF
TRBJ2-7,TRBV7-6,21,CASSLPREGNGDRGRIYEQYF
TRBJ2-1,TRBV20-1,14,CSARETSGWDEQFF
TRBJ2-7,TRBV7-9,12,CASSRDPYEQYF
TRBJ2-3,TRBV5-8,16,CASSLGQGMSTDTQYF
TRBJ2-7,TRBV7-9,13,CASSFGGFYEQYF
TRBJ2-1,TRBV7-9,16,CASSYPGGSSYNEQFF
TRBJ2-2,TRBV7-9,12,CASSRVGGELFF
TRBJ2-1,TRBV29-1,11,CSVETAGSPFF
TRBJ2-2,TRBV7-9,16,CASRSDTRGYTGELFF
TRBJ1-2,TRBV7-2,14,CASRSSTGNYGYTF
TRBJ2-2,TRBV12-3/TRBV12-4,16,CASSLNILANTGELFF
TRBJ2-1,TRBV7-9,14,CASSRGGAHDEQFF
TRBJ2-1,TRBV7-9,16,CASSLEVQGALNEQFF
TRBJ2-5,TRBV7-8,15,CASSVPGQAQETQYF
TRBJ2-3,TRBV4-1,16,CASSFWGGRSTDTQYF
TRBJ2-7,TRBV12-3/TRBV12-4,13,CASSLSSRTELYF
TRBJ2-3,TRBV11-1,15,CASSFTSGSTDTQYF
TRBJ2-2,TRBV3-1,13,CASSQEWAGELFF
TRBJ2-4,TRBV5-5,17,CASSLTSGGLWKNIQYF
TRBJ2-1,TRBV10-3,17,CAISESIRLAGPNEQFF
TRBJ1-2,TRBV5-4,16,CASRLLGQGGEYGYTF
TRBJ2-7,TRBV7-2,12,CASSISSYEQYF
TRBJ1-3,TRBV28,15,CASRRDSSSGNTIYF
TRBJ1-1,TRBV2,14,CASNPGTGKDEAFF
TRBJ2-1,TRBV7-9,14,CASSSRDRDNEQFF
TRBJ2-5,TRBV28,14,CASSLDRGSETQYF
TRBJ1-5,TRBV20-1,15,CSARDSWTGDQPQHF
TRBJ2-7,TRBV3-1,14,CASSPSQGIHEQYF
TRBJ1-1,TRBV7-9,12,CASSFGTTEAFF
TRBJ2-3,TRBV13,16,CASSPQRGTSTDTQYF